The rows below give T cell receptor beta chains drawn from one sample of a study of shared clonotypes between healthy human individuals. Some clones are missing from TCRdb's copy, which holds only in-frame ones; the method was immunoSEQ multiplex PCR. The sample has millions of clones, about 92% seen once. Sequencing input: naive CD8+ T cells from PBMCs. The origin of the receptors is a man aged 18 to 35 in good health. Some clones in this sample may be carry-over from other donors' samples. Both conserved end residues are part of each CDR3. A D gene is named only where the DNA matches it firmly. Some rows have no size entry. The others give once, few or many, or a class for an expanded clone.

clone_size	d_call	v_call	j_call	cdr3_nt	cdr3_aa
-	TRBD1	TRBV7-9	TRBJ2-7	TGTGCCAGCAGCTCGGCGGGGACAGGGGTTTACGAGCAGTACTTC	CASSSAGTGVYEQYF
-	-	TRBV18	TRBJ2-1	TGTGCCAGCTCACCGGGGCCCGTTGGTGAGCAGTTCTTC	CASSPGPVGEQFF
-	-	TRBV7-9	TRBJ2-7	TGTGCCAGCAGCTTAGCTGCAGGGCACAACGAGCAGTACTTC	CASSLAAGHNEQYF
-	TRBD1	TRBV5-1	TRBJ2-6	TGCGCCAGCAGCTTGGGCGACAGGGGGCAGGAAAGCTCTGGGGCCAACGTCCTGACTTTC	CASSLGDRGQESSGANVLTF
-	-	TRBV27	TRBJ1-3	TGTGCCAGCAGTTTATATGCCAGCAGCTCTGGAAACACCATATATTTT	CASSLYASSSGNTIYF
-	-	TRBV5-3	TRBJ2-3	TGTGCCAGAATTGCGGTATTGACAGATACGCAGTATTTT	CARIAVLTDTQYF
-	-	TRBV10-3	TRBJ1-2	TGTGCCATCAGTGAGTCTTATGGTTATGGCTACACCTTC	CAISESYGYGYTF
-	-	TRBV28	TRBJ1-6	TGTGCCAGCAGTCCCAGGGGATTTAATTCACCCCTCCACTTT	CASSPRGFNSPLHF
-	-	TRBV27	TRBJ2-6	TGTGCCAGCAGTTTATTTTGGGGAACCAACTCTGGGGCCAACGTCCTGACTTTC	CASSLFWGTNSGANVLTF
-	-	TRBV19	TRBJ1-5	TGTGCCAGTAGTATACGAAAACAGGAGTTAAATCAGCCCCAGCATTTT	CASSIRKQELNQPQHF
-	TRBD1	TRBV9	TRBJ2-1	TGTGCCAGCAGCGTCCGGGACAGTAACAATGAGCAGTTCTTC	CASSVRDSNNEQFF
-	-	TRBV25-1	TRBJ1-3	TGTGCCAGCAGTGAATACCTTGGGGGGAACTCTGGAAACACCATATATTTT	CASSEYLGGNSGNTIYF
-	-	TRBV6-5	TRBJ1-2	TGTGCCAGCAGTTACCGGGTGGGCTCTAACTATGGCTACACCTTC	CASSYRVGSNYGYTF
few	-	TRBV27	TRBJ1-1	TGTGCCAGCAGTTTATTAAACTCCAGGGGTGAAGCTTTCTTT	CASSLLNSRGEAFF
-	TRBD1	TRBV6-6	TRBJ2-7	TGTGCCAGCAGTTACTCCCGGGACAGGGAGTCCTACGAGCAGTACTTC	CASSYSRDRESYEQYF
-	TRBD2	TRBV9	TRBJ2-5	TGTGCCAGCAGCGTAACGGGAGGAAGCCAAGAGACCCAGTACTTC	CASSVTGGSQETQYF
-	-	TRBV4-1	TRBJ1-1	TGCGCCAGCGCTCAAGGGGGTTTTGATGAAGCTTTCTTT	CASAQGGFDEAFF
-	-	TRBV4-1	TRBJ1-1	TGCGCCAGCAGCCAATCTGACGGAGCTGCTGAAGCTTTCTTT	CASSQSDGAAEAFF
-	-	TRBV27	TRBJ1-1	TGTGCCAGCGGGGGGTTGGGAACTGAAGCTTTCTTT	CASGGLGTEAFF
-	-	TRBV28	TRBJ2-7	TGTGCCAGCAGGTCACCCGGCACAGGCCAAGGCAGGAGCTCCTACGAGCAGTACTTC	CASRSPGTGQGRSSYEQYF
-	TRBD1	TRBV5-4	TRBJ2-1	TGTGCCAGCAGCGACCGGGACAGGGCGTTGGGAGAGCAGTTCTTC	CASSDRDRALGEQFF
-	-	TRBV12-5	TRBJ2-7	TGTGCTAGTGCCGCGGACGTGGGATACGAGCAGTACTTC	CASAADVGYEQYF
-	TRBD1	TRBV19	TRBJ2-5	TGTGCCAGTAGTATTGGACAGGGTGTGGAGGAGACCCAGTACTTC	CASSIGQGVEETQYF
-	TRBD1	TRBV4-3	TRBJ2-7	TGCGCCAGCAGCCAGTCGACCAGGGGGCCTAACTACGAGCAGTACTTC	CASSQSTRGPNYEQYF
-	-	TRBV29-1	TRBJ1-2	TGCAGCGTTGAAGTCGGTAGGGGCCTAGGCTATGGCTACACCTTC	CSVEVGRGLGYGYTF
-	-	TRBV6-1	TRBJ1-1	TGTGCCAGCAGTCTTGACGGACCTTTGAACACTGAAGCTTTCTTT	CASSLDGPLNTEAFF
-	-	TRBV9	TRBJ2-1	TGTGCCAGCAGCGTAGGGGGGTCCGCCCACAATGAGCAGTTCTTC	CASSVGGSAHNEQFF
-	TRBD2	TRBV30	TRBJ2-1	TGTGCCTGGAGTGGATCGGCTAGCGGGAGGGCCCACAATGAGCAGTTCTTC	CAWSGSASGRAHNEQFF
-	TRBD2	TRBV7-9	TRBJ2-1	TGTGCCAGCACAAAACCCCCGCGGGAGAAAGCCTACAATGAGCAGTTCTTC	CASTKPPREKAYNEQFF
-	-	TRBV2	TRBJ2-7	TGTGCCAGAGGAGACAGCCCCTACGAGCAGTACTTC	CARGDSPYEQYF
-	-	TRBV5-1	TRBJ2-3	TGCGCCAGCAGCTATGAGGTTACAGATACGCAGTATTTT	CASSYEVTDTQYF
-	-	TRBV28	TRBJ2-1	TGTGCCAGCAGTCCCAGGGGCTCCTACAATGAGCAGTTCTTC	CASSPRGSYNEQFF
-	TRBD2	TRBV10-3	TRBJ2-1	TGTGCCACGGGGCGTGGGACTAGCGGGACCTACAATGAGCAGTTCTTC	CATGRGTSGTYNEQFF
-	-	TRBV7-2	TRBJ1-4	TGTGCCAGCACCATCTCACCGGGACTTCTTAATGAAAAACTGTTTTTT	CASTISPGLLNEKLFF
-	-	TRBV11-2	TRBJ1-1	TGTGCCAGCAGCTCGCCGGCTAAGGAAGCTTTCTTT	CASSSPAKEAFF
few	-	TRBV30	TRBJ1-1	TGTGCCTGGAGTGACCCGCGTGGGGGCTCGACCGAAGCTTTCTTT	CAWSDPRGGSTEAFF
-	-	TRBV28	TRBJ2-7	TGTGCCAGCAGTTTCCGGGACTTAGGGGGGAACGAGCAGTACTTC	CASSFRDLGGNEQYF
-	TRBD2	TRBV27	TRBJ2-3	TGTGCCAGCAGTCCCCCCCCTAGCGGGAGCACAGATACGCAGTATTTT	CASSPPPSGSTDTQYF
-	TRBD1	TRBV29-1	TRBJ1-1	TGCAGCGGCCGCGGGGGGCAGGGGGCCCTGAACACTGAAGCTTTCTTT	CSGRGGQGALNTEAFF
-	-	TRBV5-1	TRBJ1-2	TGCGCCAGTACGGGGACATCTAACTATGGCTACACCTTC	CASTGTSNYGYTF
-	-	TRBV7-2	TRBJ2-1	TGTGCCAGCAGCCGAACAGGCGGCCCACTCTACAATGAGCAGTTCTTC	CASSRTGGPLYNEQFF
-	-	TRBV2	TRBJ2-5	TGTGCCGGCGAGAGCAGATCCCAAGAGACCCAGTACTTC	CAGESRSQETQYF
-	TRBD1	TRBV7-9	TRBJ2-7	TGTGCCAGCAGCTGGACAGGCGTCGAGCAGTACTTC	CASSWTGVEQYF
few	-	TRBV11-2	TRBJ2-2	TGTGCCAGCATAGAGGACAGATCCACCGGGGAGCTGTTTTTT	CASIEDRSTGELFF
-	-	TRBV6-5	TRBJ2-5	TGTGCCAGCAGTTCCCGGGATGGAGGGGTTCGGGAGACCCAGTACTTC	CASSSRDGGVRETQYF
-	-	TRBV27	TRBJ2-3	TGTGCCAGCAGTTTAATAGCGGTGCGCACAGATACGCAGTATTTT	CASSLIAVRTDTQYF
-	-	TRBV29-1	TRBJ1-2	TGCAGCGTTGTCCCAGGACAGCCAAACTCTAACTATGGCTACACCTTC	CSVVPGQPNSNYGYTF
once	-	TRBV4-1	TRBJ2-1	TGCGCCAGCAGCCAAGATGAGAGCGGGTGGGCCTTGGGCAGTGAGCAGTTCTTC	CASSQDESGWALGSEQFF
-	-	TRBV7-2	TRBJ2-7	TGTGCCAGCAGCTTAGCGGACGGAGAGTACGAGCAGTACTTC	CASSLADGEYEQYF
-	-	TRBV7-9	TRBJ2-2	TGTGCCAGCAGCCCCAGTACGACTGGGGAGCTGTTTTTT	CASSPSTTGELFF
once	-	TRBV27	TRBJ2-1	TGTGCCAGCTCCCGGGGGAACTGGATTACCTACAATGAGCAGTTCTTC	CASSRGNWITYNEQFF
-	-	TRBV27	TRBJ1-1	TGTGCCAGCAGTTTAACTGGCGGACAGCTCACTGAAGCTTTCTTT	CASSLTGGQLTEAFF
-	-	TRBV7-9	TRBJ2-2	TGTGCCAGCAGCGATAGCGGACTGACCACCGGGGAGCTGTTTTTT	CASSDSGLTTGELFF
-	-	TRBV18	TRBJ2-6	TGTGCCAGCTCACCTCAGACCGGGGGCCGGTCTGGGGCCAACGTCCTGACTTTC	CASSPQTGGRSGANVLTF